The entry that follows covers one T cell receptor beta chain sequence. Clones were read by immunoSEQ multiplex PCR, and TCRdb kept only the in-frame ones, dropping some. The data hold about 62,000 clones, with 70% to 85% observed a single time. This sample was included in a study of blood T cell repertoires in COVID-19. J lost 4 bases, V lost 4 bases, and 12 bases had no gene match. The length of the CDR3 is 17 residues. CDR1 is LNHDA and CDR2 is SQIVND in the germline V gene (reference sequence). The chain uses TRBV19 and TRBJ2-7; 11 bases fit TRBD2. The specimen sequenced was peripheral blood. The sequence was collected from a man between 60 and 75 years old with acute or convalescent COVID-19. This CDR3 reads CASSRRTTSGESYEQYF. The DNA for the CDR3 is TGTGCCAGTAGTAGGCGGACGACTAGCGGGGAGTCGTACGAGCAGTACTTC. Full variable domain (rest looked up from reference TRBV19 and TRBJ2-7): DGGITQSPKYLFRKEGQNVTLSCEQNLNHDAMYWYRQDPGQGLRLIYYSQIVNDFQKGDIAEGYSVSREKKESFPLTVTSAQKNPTAFYLCASSRRTTSGESYEQYFGPGTRLTVT.